This T cell receptor (beta chain) was observed in a study of blood T cell repertoires in COVID-19. Study overall: Donors in the United States, Italy and Spain gave samples during acute or convalescent COVID-19. The cDNA or gDNA used as material had been derived from T cells, B-cell-depleted T cells, or PBMCs.

Study processing details: It was from reference gene primer amplification that nucleated cell counts were estimated. Method: immunoSEQ multiplex PCR; TCRdb's copy keeps in-frame clones and lacks some. The D gene and trimming were derived from the DNA, and the V and J assignments and clone size from that table. The sample lists approximately 210,000 clones; roughly four fifths were seen once. Unmatched junction bases numbered 12, after V lost 2 bases and J lost 4 bases. This CDR3 has 17 residues. The germline CDR1 and CDR2 sequences are MNHEY and SMNVEV (reference sequence). The sequenced material came from peripheral blood. The chain joins TRBV27 to TRBJ1-2; 8 positions agree with TRBD1. The TCR sequence derives from a woman in her forties or fifties with active or convalescent COVID-19. The CDR3 is CASSLKAFRGLGYGYTF. DNA for the CDR3: TGTGCCAGCAGTTTAAAGGCCTTCAGGGGGCTTGGCTATGGCTACACCTTC.